This TCR beta chain was documented in a study of blood T cell repertoires in COVID-19. Sequencing was performed with immunoSEQ multiplex PCR; in TCRdb, only in-frame clones are kept and a portion is missing. The top ten clones hold roughly 17% of a sample with 150,000 to 200,000 clones, 70% to 85% of them seen once. V lost 3 bases, J lost 0 bases, and 8 bases lay in between. CDR3 length: 13 amino acids. Germline assignment: CDR1 DFQATT and CDR2 SNEGSKA (reference sequence). This clonotype originated in a woman aged 50 to 60 who had recovered from COVID-19. The sample consisted of PBMCs or T cells enriched from blood (not recorded which). The chain recombines TRBV20-1 with TRBJ1-1; no clear D. The CDR3 reads CSASRGMNTEAFF. The DNA of the CDR3 is TGCAGTGCTAGTCGGGGTATGAACACTGAAGCTTTCTTT.